Below, 23 T cell receptor beta chains from the same sample are listed, as sequenced in a study of PD-L1 blockade in urothelial cancer (dated by TCRdb to 2015 to 2018). The library was produced with the immunoSEQ multiplex PCR assay. What TCRdb holds here is the immuneACCESS table cut down to in-frame rearrangements. Part of the clones is not present; checked against another copy, under half of the missing clones reflect an unresolved V gene, and the others are unexplained. For this sample the table gives about 110,000 clones, of which under 85% were detected only once. The ten largest clones capture 2.4% of the sample. The specimen comprised PBMCs, sampled around atezolizumab (anti-PD-L1) treatment. The receptors here all came from a man in his fifties with urothelial cancer.

The rearrangement joins TRBV28 to TRBJ2-7, with 7 bases aligning to TRBD1. From germline, CDR1 is MDHEN and CDR2 SYDVKM. CDR3 length: 12 amino acids. The ends lost 6 bases at V and 2 bases at J; junction bases unmatched: 1. In DNA form, the CDR3 reads TGTGCCAGCAGGGGGACAGCCTACGAGCAGTACTTC. Protein product: CASRGTAYEQYF.

V usage is TRBV5-6 and J usage is TRBJ1-6, with no clear D. V was cut by 5 bases and J by 4 bases, with 13 bases left in between. The CDR3 extends over 15 amino acids. The germline V gene has CDR1 SGHDT and CDR2 YYEEEE. CDR3 residues: CASSRRSSYNSPLHF. In nucleotides, the CDR3 is TGTGCCAGCAGTCGGCGGTCGAGTTATAATTCACCCCTCCACTTT. The whole variable domain, remainder taken from reference TRBV5-6 and TRBJ1-6, is DAGVTQSPTHLIKTRGQQVTLRCSPKSGHDTVSWYQQALGQGPQFIFQYYEEEERQRGNFPDRFSGHQFPNYSSELNVNALLLGDSALYLCASSRRSSYNSPLHFGNGTRLTVT.

The rearrangement joins TRBV5-6 to TRBJ2-7; 7 bases agree with TRBD2. Germline assignment: CDR1 SGHDT and CDR2 YYEEEE. V was pared by 0 bases and J by 6 bases, with 15 bases of the junction left unmatched. The CDR3 covers 17 residues. The CDR3 spells CASSLAFGGRGEPEQYF. CDR3 sequence (DNA): TGTGCCAGCAGCTTGGCCTTTGGCGGGAGAGGCGAGCCCGAGCAGTACTTC.

The genes are TRBV5-5 and TRBJ1-1; 9 nucleotides line up with TRBD1. CDR1 and CDR2 (germline): SGHKS, YYEKEE (reference sequence). With V trimmed by 4 bases and J by 4 bases, 8 bases remained unmatched. This CDR3 has 15 residues. CDR3 amino acids: CASSVDRGRVTEAFF. CDR3 DNA sequence: TGTGCCAGCAGCGTGGACAGGGGCAGAGTCACTGAAGCTTTCTTT.

The chain combines TRBV9 with TRBJ2-3; TRBD2 aligns across 7 bases. This CDR3 region has 16 residues. Germline V gene lookup returns CDR1 SGDLS and CDR2 YYNGEE. V lost 0 bases, J lost 4 bases, and 8 bases stayed unmatched. CDR3 DNA: TGTGCCAGCAGCGTAGCTACGGCTGCGGGAGCAGATACGCAGTATTTT. This sequence encodes CASSVATAAGADTQYF. Filled out from reference TRBV9 and TRBJ2-3, the complete variable domain reads DSGVTQTPKHLITATGQRVTLRCSPRSGDLSVYWYQQSLDQGLQFLIQYYNGEERAKGNILERFSAQQFPDLHSELNLSSLELGDSALYFCASSVATAAGADTQYFGPGTRLTVL.

This chain links TRBV5-6 with TRBJ1-1; D is unresolved. Trimming stripped 1 base from V and 5 bases from J, with 9 bases between. The CDR3 loop spans 13 amino acids. The germline CDR1 and CDR2 sequences are SGHDT and YYEEEE. CDR3 in amino acids: CASSLIYGTEAFF. The CDR3 nucleotides are TGTGCCAGCAGCTTGATATACGGGACTGAAGCTTTCTTT. Drawing the rest from reference TRBV5-6 and TRBJ1-1, the complete variable domain is DAGVTQSPTHLIKTRGQQVTLRCSPKSGHDTVSWYQQALGQGPQFIFQYYEEEERQRGNFPDRFSGHQFPNYSSELNVNALLLGDSALYLCASSLIYGTEAFFGQGTRLTVV.

This clone showed up just a few times. This chain uses TRBV28 with TRBJ2-1, with D tentatively TRBD2 (7 bases). The V end was cut by 6 bases, the J end by 4 bases, with 16 bases between. The germline V gene encodes CDR1 MDHEN and CDR2 SYDVKM. The CDR3 contains 15 residues. CDR3 loop: CASRRGATKYNEQFF. The DNA for the CDR3 is TGTGCCAGCAGACGGGGGGCAACAAAGTACAATGAGCAGTTCTTC.

The CDR3: CASSLWGGLANNEQFF. The CDR3 DNA is TGTGCCAGCAGCTTATGGGGAGGACTAGCCAACAATGAGCAGTTCTTC. The chain joins TRBV7-2 to TRBJ2-1; 8 nucleotides line up with TRBD2. With V trimmed by 2 bases and J by 5 bases, 8 bases remained unmatched. Germline V gene lookup returns CDR1 SGHTA and CDR2 FQGNSA. The CDR3 is 16 residues long.

This rearrangement joins TRBV6-6 to TRBJ2-1; maybe TRBD2 (5 bases). Trimming removed 8 bases at V and 0 bases at J, with 14 bases between. Per the germline V gene, CDR1 is MNHNY and CDR2 is SVGAGI (reference sequence). This CDR3 has 15 amino acids. The CDR3 coding sequence is TGTGCCAGCGGACTCGACTTCAGCTCCTACAATGAGCAGTTCTTC. Protein product: CASGLDFSSYNEQFF.

The V gene is TRBV6-1, the J gene TRBJ1-1, with 9 bases matching TRBD1. Trimming at V came to 2 bases and at J to 1 base, leaving 8 bases not matched to a gene. Germline loops: CDR1 MNHNS, CDR2 SASEGT. CDR3 length: 17 amino acids. CDR3 amino acids: CASSEMGWGQGNTEAFF. In nucleotides, the CDR3 is TGTGCCAGCAGTGAAATGGGATGGGGACAGGGGAACACTGAAGCTTTCTTT.

The rearrangement uses TRBV13 and TRBJ1-1; perhaps TRBD1 as D (5 bases). CDR3 length equals 17 residues. Germline assignment: CDR1 PRHDT and CDR2 FYEKMQ (reference sequence). Trimming took off 3 bases at V and 2 bases at J, with 19 bases between the two ends. CDR3 amino acids: CASSFLGFPGKNTEAFF. The DNA for the CDR3 is TGTGCCAGCAGCTTCCTCGGTTTTCCAGGGAAAAACACTGAAGCTTTCTTT.

CDR3 in DNA: TGTGCCAGCAGTGAGAGTCGACTAGCATCGGTATACGAGCAGTACTTC. Translating it yields CASSESRLASVYEQYF. V gene TRBV6-1 combines with J gene TRBJ2-7, with TRBD2 matching 7 bases. Unmatched junction bases numbered 12, after V lost 3 bases and J lost 4 bases. This CDR3 contains 16 residues. The germline V gene has CDR1 MNHNS and CDR2 SASEGT.

Only one count was recorded for this clone. The gene calls are TRBV7-2 and TRBJ1-4; D may be TRBD1 (6 bases). V was trimmed by 4 bases and J by 5 bases, leaving 14 bases between them. The CDR3 runs 15 residues. CDR1 is SGHTA and CDR2 is FQGNSA in the germline V gene. CDR3 region: CASSSNGQPNEKLFF. In DNA, the CDR3 is TGTGCCAGCAGCTCGAATGGACAGCCGAATGAAAAACTGTTTTTT.

V and J are TRBV19 and TRBJ2-7, with TRBD1 identical over 10 bases. The CDR3 spans 13 residues. The V segment lost 7 bases and the J segment 6 bases; nucleotides outside the gene matches: 6. The V gene's germline CDR1 is LNHDA and CDR2 SQIVND (reference sequence). DNA of the CDR3: TGTGCCAGTACCGGGACAGGGGTTCGCGAGCAGTACTTC. Translation: CASTGTGVREQYF.

A note on this clone: An end of the junction differs from the germline gene, which may be a read error. The chain combines TRBV7-9 with TRBJ1-1; D is perhaps TRBD1 (6 bases). Germline CDR1 is SEHNR and CDR2 is FQNEAQ (reference sequence). This CDR3 contains 15 residues. This chain's CDR3 is CASSLVSGGHTEAFF. CDR3 in DNA: TGTGCCAGCAGCTTAGTATCTGGGGGACACACAGAAGCTTTCTTT.

The chain employs TRBV5-1 and TRBJ2-5; 7 bases map to TRBD1. This CDR3 has 13 residues. Germline V gives CDR1 SGHRS, CDR2 YFSETQ. V was pared by 4 bases and J by 5 bases, with 5 bases of the junction left unmatched. The CDR3 nucleotides read TGCGCCAGCAGCCGACAGGGTGAGGAGACCCAGTACTTC. This codes for CASSRQGEETQYF.

This chain links TRBV15 with TRBJ2-3; 7 positions agree with TRBD1. The ends lost 2 bases at V and 3 bases at J; junction bases unmatched: 8. CDR1 is LNHNV, CDR2 YYDKDF, per germline (reference sequence). This CDR3 comprises 16 residues. CDR3 coding DNA: TGTGCCACCAGCAGAAAGACAGGGTTCCAGACAGATACGCAGTATTTT. This translates into CATSRKTGFQTDTQYF.

The chain carries TRBV10-2 and TRBJ2-5, with D tentatively TRBD2 (7 bases). V lost 4 bases and J 2 bases, leaving 14 bases between the germline ends. Looked up from germline, CDR1 is WSHSY and CDR2 is SAAADI. There are 15 residues in the CDR3. Here the CDR3 DNA reads TGCGCCAGCAGTGTGCCGGGGGGCAGACAAGAGACCCAGTACTTC. This sequence encodes CASSVPGGRQETQYF.

The chain is built from TRBV29-1 and TRBJ2-5; no reliable D call. Trimming removed 1 base at V and 5 bases at J, with 5 bases between. CDR1 and CDR2 (germline): SQVTM, ANQGSEA. The CDR3 contains 11 residues. The CDR3 reads CSVEVLETQYF. The CDR3 DNA sequence: TGCAGCGTTGAAGTCCTGGAGACCCAGTACTTC. Looking up the rest from reference TRBV29-1 and TRBJ2-5 gives the full variable domain: SAVISQKPSRDICQRGTSLTIQCQVDSQVTMMFWYRQQPGQSLTLIATANQGSEATYESGFVIDKFPISRPNLTFSTLTVSNMSPEDSSIYLCSVEVLETQYFGPGTRLLVL.

The rearrangement uses TRBV27 and TRBJ2-2; possible D gene TRBD2, 6 bases. Germline assignment: CDR1 MNHEY and CDR2 SMNVEV (reference sequence). Trimming removed 4 bases from V and 5 bases from J, with 14 bases in between. This CDR3 region has 15 residues. The chain's CDR3 is CASSSEGRGTGELFF. CDR3 DNA sequence: TGTGCCAGCAGTTCGGAGGGCCGGGGTACCGGGGAGCTGTTTTTT.

The V and J genes are TRBV30 and TRBJ1-5; weak D call: TRBD1 (5 bases). Per the germline V gene, CDR1 is GTSNPN and CDR2 is SVGIG (reference sequence). The germline V and J ends were trimmed by 0 bases and 0 bases, with 9 bases remaining between them. This CDR3 contains 15 residues. Here the CDR3 reads CAWSVSGHSNQPQHF. Here the CDR3 DNA reads TGTGCCTGGAGTGTATCTGGACATAGCAATCAGCCCCAGCATTTT.

V usage is TRBV6-5 and J usage is TRBJ1-2; D may be TRBD1 (6 bases). The CDR3 contains 13 residues. Looked up from germline, CDR1 is MNHEY and CDR2 is SVGAGI. V gave up 2 bases and J gave up 3 bases, with 7 bases separating them. The CDR3 bases are TGTGCCAGCAGTTACAGACAGGACTATGGCTACACCTTC. It translates to CASSYRQDYGYTF.

V is TRBV6-4 and J is TRBJ1-1, with 7 bases lining up with TRBD1. J lost 5 bases, V lost 6 bases, and 12 bases had no gene match. Germline loops: CDR1 MRHNA, CDR2 SNTAGT. This CDR3 spans 15 amino acids. The CDR3 sequence is CASSLRGDGSTEAFF. CDR3 DNA: TGTGCCAGCAGCCTCAGGGGGGACGGCTCGACTGAAGCTTTCTTT.